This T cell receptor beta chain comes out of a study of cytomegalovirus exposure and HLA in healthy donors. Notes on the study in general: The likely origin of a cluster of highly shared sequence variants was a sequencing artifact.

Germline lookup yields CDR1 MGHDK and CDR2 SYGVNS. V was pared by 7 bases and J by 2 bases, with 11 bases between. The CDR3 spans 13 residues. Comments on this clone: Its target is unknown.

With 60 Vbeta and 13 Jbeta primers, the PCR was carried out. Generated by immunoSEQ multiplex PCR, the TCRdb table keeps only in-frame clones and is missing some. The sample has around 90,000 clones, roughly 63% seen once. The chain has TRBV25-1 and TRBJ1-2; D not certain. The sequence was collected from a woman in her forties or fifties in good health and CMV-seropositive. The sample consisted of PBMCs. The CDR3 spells CASNEGGNYGYTF. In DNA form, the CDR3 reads TGTGCCAGCAACGAGGGCGGGAACTATGGCTACACCTTC.